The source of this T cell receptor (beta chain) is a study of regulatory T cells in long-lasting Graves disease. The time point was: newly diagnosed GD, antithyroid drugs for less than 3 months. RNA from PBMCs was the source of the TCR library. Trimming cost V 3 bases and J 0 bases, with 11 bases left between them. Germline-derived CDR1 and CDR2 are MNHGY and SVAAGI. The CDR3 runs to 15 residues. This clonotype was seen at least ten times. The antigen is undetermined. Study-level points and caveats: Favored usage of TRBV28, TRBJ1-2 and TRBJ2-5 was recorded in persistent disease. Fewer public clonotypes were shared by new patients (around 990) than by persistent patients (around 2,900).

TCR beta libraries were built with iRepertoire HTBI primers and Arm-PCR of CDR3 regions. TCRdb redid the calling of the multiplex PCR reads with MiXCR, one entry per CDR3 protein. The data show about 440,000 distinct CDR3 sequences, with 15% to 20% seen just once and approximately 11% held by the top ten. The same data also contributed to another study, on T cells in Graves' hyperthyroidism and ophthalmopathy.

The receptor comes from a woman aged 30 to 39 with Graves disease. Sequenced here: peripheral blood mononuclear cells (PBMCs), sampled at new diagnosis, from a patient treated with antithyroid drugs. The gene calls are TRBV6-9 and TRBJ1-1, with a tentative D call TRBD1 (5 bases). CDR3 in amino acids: CASSYSGRVNTEAFF. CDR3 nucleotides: TGTGCCAGCAGTTACTCTGGCAGGGTGAACACTGAAGCTTTCTTT.